This TCR beta chain was sequenced during a study of blood T cell repertoires in COVID-19. Study overall: Whether acute or convalescent, the COVID-19 samples came from the United States, Italy and Spain. T cells, B-cell-depleted T cells, or PBMCs supplied cDNA or gDNA.

Cohort allocation depended upon clinical history that participants reported. How the authors handled the data: Nucleated cell number was recorded as an estimate derived from reference gene primer amplification. Repertoires were generated with immunoSEQ multiplex PCR, while TCRdb's copy carries only in-frame clones and drops some. The V and J calls and clone size come from that table; D and trimming were worked out from the DNA. The sample includes more than 250,000 clones, approximately 89% of them seen just once. The TCR was taken from a woman aged 40 to 55 with acute COVID-19. Sequencing was performed on PBMCs or T cells enriched from blood (not recorded which).

This CDR3 is CASSSGTTRGGPEAFF. The CDR3 DNA is TGTGCCAGCAGTAGCGGGACTACTCGCGGGGGCCCTGAAGCTTTCTTT. This chain connects TRBV6-2 or TRBV6-3 to TRBJ1-1; D is possibly TRBD1 (6 bases). Trimming stripped 5 bases from V and 6 bases from J, with 22 bases between. There are 16 residues in the CDR3. The V gene's germline CDR1 is MNHEY and CDR2 SVGEGT.